This TCR beta chain came from a study of control samples from healthy donors and cancer patients. This table comes from immunoSEQ multiplex PCR, and its TCRdb copy is limited to in-frame clones, with some not included. The profile covers some 76,000 clones, with roughly 86% appearing a single time and under 20% taken by the ten largest. The CDR3 has 12 residues. The V segment lost 6 bases and the J segment 7 bases; nucleotides outside the gene matches: 4. The chain is built from TRBV12-3 or TRBV12-4 and TRBJ1-2; TRBD1 aligns across 8 bases. This TCR was recovered from a man aged 60-69 years with lung cancer. The material sequenced was PBMCs. The DNA of the CDR3 is TGTGCCAGCAGGACAGGGGAGTTTGGCTACACCTTC. It specifies CASRTGEFGYTF.